The 23 T cell receptor beta chains reported below all come from one sample, sequenced in a study of T cell responses to AZD1222 COVID-19 vaccine. The assay was immunoSEQ multiplex PCR, and TCRdb's table has in-frame clones only and misses some. The table includes about 110,000 clones, roughly 87% detected once. The sequences come from peripheral blood, collected on day 0 of MenACWY control vaccination. These receptors originate from an adult in good health.

The chain employs TRBV30 and TRBJ2-2; 10 bases are shared with TRBD2. Germline CDR1 and CDR2: GTSNPN and SVGIG (reference sequence). After removal of 1 base from V and 3 bases from J, the junction contained 5 bases not matched to a gene. This CDR3 spans 16 amino acids. The CDR3 bases are TGTGCCTGGAGTGCCTTAGCGGGGGGCTACACCGGGGAGCTGTTTTTT. Residues: CAWSALAGGYTGELFF.

The rearrangement joins TRBV28 to TRBJ2-1, with TRBD2 matching over 8 bases. CDR1 and CDR2 from the germline V gene are MDHEN and SYDVKM. The ends lost 7 bases at V and 0 bases at J; junction bases unmatched: 2. The CDR3 has 14 amino acids. In DNA, the CDR3 is TGTGCCAGCATCACTAGCGGCTCCTACAATGAGCAGTTCTTC. Its protein product is CASITSGSYNEQFF.

The V call is TRBV5-6, the J call TRBJ2-1; D is perhaps TRBD2 (5 bases). Per the germline V gene, CDR1 is SGHDT and CDR2 is YYEEEE. The CDR3 loop spans 15 amino acids. The V gene lost 2 bases and the J gene lost 0 bases, with 9 bases spanning the gap. The CDR3 region has the DNA TGTGCCAGCAGCTTCGGGGTAGGCTCCTACAATGAGCAGTTCTTC. Translated, it gives CASSFGVGSYNEQFF.

This sequence joins TRBV4-2 and TRBJ1-4; the D gene is possibly TRBD1 (6 bases). V was cut by 1 base and J by 7 bases, with 16 bases left in between. This CDR3 is 16 amino acids long. Per germline, CDR1 LGHNA and CDR2 YNFKEQ. CDR3 sequence: CASSQGGFGGGEKLFF. The CDR3 nucleotides are TGTGCCAGCAGCCAAGGGGGGTTTGGAGGGGGTGAAAAACTGTTTTTT.

The V and J genes are TRBV4-2 and TRBJ1-5; D is unclear. Germline CDR1 is LGHNA and CDR2 is YNFKEQ. With 0 bases removed from V and 7 bases from J, the gap between germline ends came to 7 bases. The CDR3 length is 13 residues. The CDR3 loop is CASSQEVWQPQHF. The CDR3 DNA follows: TGTGCCAGCAGCCAAGAGGTTTGGCAGCCCCAGCATTTT.

This clone was recorded once. This chain uses TRBV27 with TRBJ2-5; 7 bases map to TRBD1. The CDR3 is made up of 16 amino acids. The germline gives CDR1 MNHEY, CDR2 SMNVEV (reference sequence). The junction had 9 bases not matched to a gene; V was cut back by 3 bases and J by 2 bases. The CDR3 sequence is CASSFWDYRGQETQYF. For the CDR3, the DNA is TGTGCCAGCAGTTTCTGGGATTACAGGGGACAAGAGACCCAGTACTTC.

The chain links TRBV4-3 to TRBJ2-1; D is uncertain. V lost 0 bases, J lost 4 bases, and 13 bases lay in between. This CDR3 has 16 residues. Looked up from germline, CDR1 is LGHNA and CDR2 is YSLEER. The CDR3 is CASSQDLGNGYNEQFF. CDR3 DNA: TGCGCCAGCAGCCAAGATTTGGGGAATGGGTACAATGAGCAGTTCTTC.

The chain employs TRBV28 and TRBJ1-4; D ambiguous. The V and J ends lost 2 bases and 0 bases respectively, with 7 bases between them. Germline CDR1 reads MDHEN; CDR2 reads SYDVKM. The CDR3 runs 15 residues. The CDR3: CASSLMGTTNEKLFF. The CDR3 region has the DNA TGTGCCAGCAGTTTAATGGGCACAACTAATGAAAAACTGTTTTTT.

The gene calls are TRBV7-9 and TRBJ2-3; D is possibly TRBD1 or TRBD2 (5 bases each). Trimming removed 6 bases at V and 6 bases at J, with 25 bases between. CDR3 length equals 17 residues. CDR1 and CDR2 (germline): SEHNR, FQNEAQ (reference sequence). CDR3 region: CASSQSRQLGTGDTQYF. The CDR3 bases are TGTGCCAGCAGTCAAAGCCGGCAGCTTGGGACGGGGGATACGCAGTATTTT.

This chain uses TRBV7-3 with TRBJ2-2, with 7 bases aligning to TRBD1. This CDR3 has 14 residues. From germline, CDR1 is SGHTA and CDR2 FQGTGA. With 4 bases clipped from V and 3 bases from J, the junction kept 2 bases outside the gene matches. CDR3 residues: CASSSGQHTGELFF. CDR3 bases: TGTGCCAGCAGCTCGGGACAGCACACCGGGGAGCTGTTTTTT.

This clone is a singleton in its sample. This chain connects TRBV28 to TRBJ2-6, with D possibly TRBD1 on 5 matching bases. Germline CDR1 MDHEN, CDR2 SYDVKM. The CDR3 covers 18 residues. V was cut by 5 bases and J by 0 bases, with 17 bases left in between. CDR3 sequence reads: CASSPITGTGSGANVLTF. CDR3 coding DNA: TGTGCCAGCAGTCCGATCACCGGAACAGGCTCTGGGGCCAACGTCCTGACTTTC.

This chain joins TRBV3-1 (or the pseudogene TRBV3-2) and TRBJ1-3; D is ambiguous. This CDR3 comprises 15 residues. The V gene's germline CDR1 is LGHDT and CDR2 YNNKEL (reference sequence). Between the trimmed V and J ends, which lost 0 bases and 0 bases, there was a span of 6 bases. This chain's CDR3 is CASSQDPGSGNTIYF. CDR3 DNA: TGTGCCAGCAGCCAAGATCCGGGCTCTGGAAACACCATATATTTT.

This chain connects TRBV9 to TRBJ2-7; D unclear. The germline V gene encodes CDR1 SGDLS and CDR2 YYNGEE. With 4 bases removed from V and 3 bases from J, the gap between germline ends came to 17 bases. The CDR3 runs to 15 residues. The CDR3 region is CASSPPRGDFYEQYF. The CDR3 region has the DNA TGTGCCAGCAGCCCCCCTCGAGGCGACTTCTACGAGCAGTACTTC.

The chain is built from TRBV28 and TRBJ2-7; D is possibly TRBD1 or TRBD2 (5 bases each). Trimming took 6 bases from V and 4 from J, leaving 16 bases between them. The V gene's germline CDR1 is MDHEN and CDR2 SYDVKM. The CDR3 length is 14 residues. The CDR3 DNA reads TGTGCCAGCAGAAACTCAGGGAGTGCGTACGAGCAGTACTTC. Its protein is CASRNSGSAYEQYF.

The chain combines TRBV9 with TRBJ1-2; 10 nucleotides match TRBD1. From germline, CDR1 is SGDLS and CDR2 YYNGEE. With V trimmed by 3 bases and J by 8 bases, 16 bases remained unmatched. The CDR3 contains 17 residues. CDR3 in amino acids: CASSAAGTGAGASGYTF. The CDR3, as DNA: TGTGCCAGCAGCGCCGCCGGGACAGGGGCCGGGGCATCCGGCTACACCTTC.

The chain combines TRBV29-1 with TRBJ2-3; 9 positions agree with TRBD2. This CDR3 is built from 14 residues. J was trimmed by 3 bases and V by 4 bases; bases with no gene match: 5. Germline V lookup: CDR1 SQVTM, CDR2 ANQGSEA. Here the CDR3 reads CSVAAGGGTDTQYF. CDR3 bases: TGCAGCGTTGCGGCGGGAGGGGGGACAGATACGCAGTATTTT.

This chain joins TRBV10-3 and TRBJ2-7; TRBD1 is a possible D gene (5 bases). The V gene's germline CDR1 is ENHRY and CDR2 SYGVKD. The V end was cut by 0 bases, the J end by 4 bases, with 13 bases between. There are 15 residues in the CDR3. The DNA for the CDR3 is TGTGCCATCAGTGAGTCGAGACAGAAGGCTTACGAGCAGTACTTC. Its translation: CAISESRQKAYEQYF.

This rearrangement joins TRBV9 to TRBJ2-3; 8 bases align to TRBD2. The CDR3 runs to 18 residues. The germline V gene encodes CDR1 SGDLS and CDR2 YYNGEE. Trimming at V came to 4 bases and at J to 5 bases, leaving 18 bases not matched to a gene. CDR3 coding DNA: TGTGCCAGCAGCCCCCGAGCGGGGGCCCGTGGTGTGGGAGATACGCAGTATTTT. Protein: CASSPRAGARGVGDTQYF.

The genes are TRBV7-3 and TRBJ1-2, with D possibly being TRBD1 (5 bases). The CDR3 extends over 14 amino acids. The germline V gene has CDR1 SGHTA and CDR2 FQGTGA. V lost 0 bases and J lost 0, with 5 bases in between. Written as DNA, the CDR3 is TGTGCCAGCAGCTTAACGGGGGCTAACTATGGCTACACCTTC. Protein: CASSLTGANYGYTF.

The chain recombines TRBV10-3 with TRBJ1-6; TRBD1 agrees at 9 bases. Germline CDR1 ENHRY, CDR2 SYGVKD. This CDR3 has 14 amino acids. The V and J ends lost 10 bases and 7 bases, in that order; junction bases with no gene match: 8. CDR3 bases: TGTGCCACAGGTCAAGGACAGGGGAATTCACCCCTCCACTTT. Translation: CATGQGQGNSPLHF.

The chain joins TRBV28 to TRBJ1-3; D is perhaps TRBD1 (5 bases). V was cut by 7 bases and J by 3 bases, with 25 bases left in between. This CDR3 is built from 18 residues. The germline V gene has CDR1 MDHEN and CDR2 SYDVKM. CDR3 region: CASIPSGTDLFDGNTIYF. CDR3 DNA sequence: TGTGCCAGCATCCCTTCCGGGACGGACTTGTTTGATGGAAACACCATATATTTT. The whole variable domain, filled in from reference TRBV28 and TRBJ1-3, reads DVKVTQSSRYLVKRTGEKVFLECVQDMDHENMFWYRQDPGLGLRLIYFSYDVKMKEKGDIPEGYSVSREKKERFSLILESASTNQTSMYLCASIPSGTDLFDGNTIYFGEGSWLTVV.

This clone was seen a handful of times. J is TRBJ1-4 and V is TRBV19; TRBD1 matches 8 bases. The CDR3 is made up of 16 amino acids. The ends lost 5 bases at V and 5 bases at J; junction bases unmatched: 10. Germline V gene sequence: CDR1 LNHDA, CDR2 SQIVND (reference sequence). CDR3 sequence reads: CASSPRGQAGNEKLFF. DNA for the CDR3: TGTGCCAGTAGTCCCCGGGGACAGGCGGGGAATGAAAAACTGTTTTTT. The full variable domain, in which reference TRBV19 and TRBJ1-4 provide the parts outside the CDR3, is DGGITQSPKYLFRKEGQNVTLSCEQNLNHDAMYWYRQDPGQGLRLIYYSQIVNDFQKGDIAEGYSVSREKKESFPLTVTSAQKNPTAFYLCASSPRGQAGNEKLFFGSGTQLSVL.

The V gene is TRBV19, the J gene TRBJ2-1; 7 nucleotides match TRBD2. The J segment lost 5 bases and the V segment lost 6 bases, leaving 10 bases of the junction unmatched. CDR1 is LNHDA, CDR2 SQIVND, per germline (reference sequence). The CDR3 is made up of 15 amino acids. The CDR3 nucleotides read TGTGCCAGTAGCCAATCGGGGGGTTTACACAATGAGCAGTTCTTC. It encodes CASSQSGGLHNEQFF.